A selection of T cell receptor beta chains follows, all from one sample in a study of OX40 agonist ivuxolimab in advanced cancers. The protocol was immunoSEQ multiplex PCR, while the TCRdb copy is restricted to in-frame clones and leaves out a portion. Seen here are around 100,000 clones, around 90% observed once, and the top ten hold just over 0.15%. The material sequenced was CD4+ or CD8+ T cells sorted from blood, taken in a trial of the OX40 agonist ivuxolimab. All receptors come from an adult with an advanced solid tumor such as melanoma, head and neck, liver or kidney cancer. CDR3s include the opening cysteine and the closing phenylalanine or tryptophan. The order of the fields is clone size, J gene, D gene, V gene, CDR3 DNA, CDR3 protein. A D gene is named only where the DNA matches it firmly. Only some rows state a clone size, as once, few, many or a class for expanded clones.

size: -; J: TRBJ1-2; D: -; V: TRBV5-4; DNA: TGTGCCAGCAGCTTGGAGCGAGGGTTCGACTATGGCTACACCTTC; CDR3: CASSLERGFDYGYTF
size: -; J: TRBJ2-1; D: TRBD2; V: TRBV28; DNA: TGTGCCAGCAGCTCGACTAGCGGGTTACTCGCCGGCTACAATGAGCAGTTCTTC; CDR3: CASSSTSGLLAGYNEQFF
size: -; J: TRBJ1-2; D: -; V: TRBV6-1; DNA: TGTGCCAGCCTGGGGAAGGGTATTGAAGGCTACACCTTC; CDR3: CASLGKGIEGYTF
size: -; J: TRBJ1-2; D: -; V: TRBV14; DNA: TGTGCCAGCAGCCAAGGTCTCCGCTATGGCTACACCTTC; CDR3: CASSQGLRYGYTF
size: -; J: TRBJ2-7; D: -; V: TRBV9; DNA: TGTGCCAGCAGCGTACTGGCAGTTTCCTACGAGCAGTACTTC; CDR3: CASSVLAVSYEQYF
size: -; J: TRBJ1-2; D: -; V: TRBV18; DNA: TGTGCCAGCTCACCAGATAACTATGGCTACACCTTC; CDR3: CASSPDNYGYTF
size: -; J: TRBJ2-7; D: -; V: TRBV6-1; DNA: TGTGCCAGCAGTGGTAAGGGGGGCGCTTCCTACGAGCAGTACTTC; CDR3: CASSGKGGASYEQYF
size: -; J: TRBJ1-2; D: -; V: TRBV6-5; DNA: TGTGCCACCTCTCATCCGGGCCCGAACTATGGCTACACCTTC; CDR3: CATSHPGPNYGYTF
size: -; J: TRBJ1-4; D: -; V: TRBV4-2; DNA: TGTGCCAGCAGCCAATTGGGCCTCCTTAATGAAAAACTGTTTTTT; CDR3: CASSQLGLLNEKLFF
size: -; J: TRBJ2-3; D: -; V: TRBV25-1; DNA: TGTGCCAGCAGTGCGGGGAGCACAGATACGCAGTATTTT; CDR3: CASSAGSTDTQYF
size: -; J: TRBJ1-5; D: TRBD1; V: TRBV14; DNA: TGTGCCAGCAGCCAGGGACAGGGACCCAATCAGCCCCAGCATTTT; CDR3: CASSQGQGPNQPQHF
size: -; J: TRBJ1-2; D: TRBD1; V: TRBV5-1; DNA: TGCGCCAGCAGCTTGGGACAGGGGTTGGGTGGCTACACCTTC; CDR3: CASSLGQGLGGYTF
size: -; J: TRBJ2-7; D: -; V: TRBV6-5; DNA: TGTGCCAGCAGCGGGAGAGGCTACGAGCAGTACTTC; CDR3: CASSGRGYEQYF
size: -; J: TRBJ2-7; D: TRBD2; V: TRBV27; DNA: TGTGCCAGCAGTTTATGGCTGGGGGGGACGGTTGGCGAGCAGTACTTC; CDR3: CASSLWLGGTVGEQYF
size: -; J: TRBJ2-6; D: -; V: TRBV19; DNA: TGTGCCAGTAGTCCGTACAAGAGCTCTGGGGCCAACGTCCTGACTTTC; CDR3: CASSPYKSSGANVLTF
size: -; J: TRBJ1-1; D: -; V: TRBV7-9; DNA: TGTGCCAGCAGCTTAGCTACAGGGATTGTCACTGAAGCTTTCTTT; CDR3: CASSLATGIVTEAFF
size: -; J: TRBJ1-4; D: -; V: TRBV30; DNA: TGTGCCTGGAGAAGGGGGAGTGTTCGGAGCGAAAAACTGTTTTTT; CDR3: CAWRRGSVRSEKLFF
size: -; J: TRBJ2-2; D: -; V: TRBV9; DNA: TGTGCCAGCAGCACCTCGGAACAGAACACCGGGGAGCTGTTTTTT; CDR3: CASSTSEQNTGELFF
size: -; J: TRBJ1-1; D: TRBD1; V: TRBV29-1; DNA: TGCAGCGGGAAACAGGGGAGGGAAACTGAAGCTTTCTTT; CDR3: CSGKQGRETEAFF
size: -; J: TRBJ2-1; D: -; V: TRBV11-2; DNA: TGTGCCAGCAGCTTACACAATGAGCAGTTCTTC; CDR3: CASSLHNEQFF
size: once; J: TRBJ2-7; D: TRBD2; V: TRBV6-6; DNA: TGTGCCAGCAGTTACTCAGGAGCGGGAATGACCTACGAGCAGTACTTC; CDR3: CASSYSGAGMTYEQYF
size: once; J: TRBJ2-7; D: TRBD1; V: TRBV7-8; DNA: TGTGCCAGCAGCTCACAGGGGGCCCACTCCTACGAGCAGTACTTC; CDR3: CASSSQGAHSYEQYF
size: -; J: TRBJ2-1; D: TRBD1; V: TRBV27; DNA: TGTGCCAGCAGCCATTTTCGTGGGACAGGGTCCCCCAATGAGCAGTTCTTC; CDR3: CASSHFRGTGSPNEQFF
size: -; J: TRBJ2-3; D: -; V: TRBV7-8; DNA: TGTGCCAGCAGCCCACTACAGGGAAAAACGCAGTATTTT; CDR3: CASSPLQGKTQYF
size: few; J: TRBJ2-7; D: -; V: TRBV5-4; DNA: TGTGCCAGCAGCTTGGGGGCAGCCCGCTCCTACGAGCAGTACTTC; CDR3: CASSLGAARSYEQYF
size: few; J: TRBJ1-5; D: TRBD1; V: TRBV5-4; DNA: TGTGCCAGCAGCGAGCAGGGGGGGAATCAGCCCCAGCATTTT; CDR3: CASSEQGGNQPQHF
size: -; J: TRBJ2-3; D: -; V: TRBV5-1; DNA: TGCGCCAGCAGCCCGGACGGGGGACGCACAGATACGCAGTATTTT; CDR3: CASSPDGGRTDTQYF
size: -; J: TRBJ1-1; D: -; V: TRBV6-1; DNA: TGTGCCAGTCCAAGGGAGATGAACACTGAAGCTTTCTTT; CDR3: CASPREMNTEAFF
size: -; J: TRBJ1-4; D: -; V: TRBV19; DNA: TGTGCCAGTATGGGTAAACGGTCTGCAACTAATGAAAAACTGTTTTTT; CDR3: CASMGKRSATNEKLFF
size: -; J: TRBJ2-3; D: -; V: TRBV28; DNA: TGTGCCAGCAGTTCCTATGCAGACACTAGCACAGATACGCAGTATTTT; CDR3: CASSSYADTSTDTQYF
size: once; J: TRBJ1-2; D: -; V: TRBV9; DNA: TGTGCCAGCAGCGTAACCGCCCGGGGGCAAGGCTATGGCTACACCTTC; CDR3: CASSVTARGQGYGYTF
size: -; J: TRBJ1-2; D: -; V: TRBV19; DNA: TGTGCCAGTACAGGGACGGGGTATGGCTACACCTTC; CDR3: CASTGTGYGYTF
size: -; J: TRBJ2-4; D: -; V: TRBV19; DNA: TGTGCCAGTTCCTCCCTCACGGGAGAGGGGAAAAACATTCAGTACTTC; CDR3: CASSSLTGEGKNIQYF
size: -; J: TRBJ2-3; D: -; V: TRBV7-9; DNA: TGTGCCAGCAGCACCCGGGGCCAGCGAATGACAGATACGCAGTATTTT; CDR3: CASSTRGQRMTDTQYF
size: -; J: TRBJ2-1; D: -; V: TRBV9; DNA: TGTGCCAGCAGCGTAGGACTACCCAATGAGCAGTTCTTC; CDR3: CASSVGLPNEQFF
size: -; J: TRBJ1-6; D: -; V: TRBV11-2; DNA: TGTGCCAGCAGCTTAACAGGGTTGAATTCACCCCTCCACTTT; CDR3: CASSLTGLNSPLHF
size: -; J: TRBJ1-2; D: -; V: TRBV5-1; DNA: TGCGCCAGCAGCTTCCTCGACAGGCTGCATGGCTACACCTTC; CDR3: CASSFLDRLHGYTF